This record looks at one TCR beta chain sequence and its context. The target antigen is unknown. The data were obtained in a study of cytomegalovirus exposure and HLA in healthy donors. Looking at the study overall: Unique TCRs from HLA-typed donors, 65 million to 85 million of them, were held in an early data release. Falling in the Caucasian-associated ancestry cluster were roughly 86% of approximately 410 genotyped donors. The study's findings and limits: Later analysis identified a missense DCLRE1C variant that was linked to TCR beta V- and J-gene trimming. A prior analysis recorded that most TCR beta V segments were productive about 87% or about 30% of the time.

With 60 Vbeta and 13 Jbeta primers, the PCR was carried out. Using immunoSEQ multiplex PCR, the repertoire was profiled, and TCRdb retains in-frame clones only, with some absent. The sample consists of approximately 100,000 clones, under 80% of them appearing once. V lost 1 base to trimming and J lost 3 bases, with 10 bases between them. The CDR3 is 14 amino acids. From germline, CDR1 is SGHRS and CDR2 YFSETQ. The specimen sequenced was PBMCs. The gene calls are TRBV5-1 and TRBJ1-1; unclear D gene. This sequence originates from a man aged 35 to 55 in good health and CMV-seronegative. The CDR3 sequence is CASSLTLEDTEAFF. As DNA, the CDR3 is TGCGCCAGCAGCTTGACGCTGGAGGACACTGAAGCTTTCTTT.